This TCR beta chain appears in the sequencing data of a study of blood T cell repertoires in COVID-19. Looking at the study overall: Samples of COVID-19 (acute and convalescent) were obtained from the United States, Italy and Spain. In each case, the material was cDNA or gDNA derived from T cells, B-cell-depleted T cells, or PBMCs.

Original analysis: Using reference gene primer amplification, nucleated cell counts were estimated. Sequencing used immunoSEQ multiplex PCR; TCRdb keeps in-frame clones, though not all of them. V, J and clone size are taken as reported in that table, and D and trimming were inferred from the DNA itself. Among a few hundred thousand clones, about 90% were seen once, and the ten largest hold 5% to 7%. This receptor was taken from a man younger than 35 who had recovered from COVID-19. Sequencing was done on a sample of peripheral blood.

The CDR3 loop is CASSLSGLWNTEAFF. In DNA form, the CDR3 reads TGTGCCAGCAGTTTATCGGGGCTTTGGAACACTGAAGCTTTCTTT. V is TRBV27 and J is TRBJ1-1, with TRBD1 as a possible D gene (5 bases). CDR3 length equals 15 residues. Germline CDR1 reads MNHEY; CDR2 reads SMNVEV (reference sequence). Trimming took off 0 bases at V and 1 base at J, with 9 bases between the two ends.